Sequencing of this T cell receptor beta chain was carried out in a study of CD8 T cells in ankylosing spondylitis. Study results and caveats: There was a TCR beta motif, made of fewer than 10 highly homologous variants, that appeared characteristic of ankylosing spondylitis blood. Matched ankylosing spondylitis synovial fluid reportedly contained a significantly enriched population of disease-linked clones. Reactive arthritis synovial fluid and blood were previously reported to contain some motif variants. Disease-linked clones proved CD8+ and comparatively uncommon in peripheral blood.

V was cut by 1 base and J by 0 bases, with 7 bases left in between. The CDR3 length is 13 residues. Germline V lookup: CDR1 DFQATT, CDR2 SNEGSKA (reference sequence). For TCR beta, libraries came from quantitative 5'-RACE with molecular barcodes. TCRdb redid the calling of the 5' RACE reads with MiXCR, one entry per CDR3 protein. The repertoire holds some 800,000 distinct CDR3 sequences, with over 9.5% as singletons. This clonotype was recorded at least ten times. Its matching antigen is unknown. Material for sequencing was blood, either unsorted or a sorted T cell fraction (not recorded which). This chain connects TRBV20-1 to TRBJ2-7; tentatively, D is TRBD1 (5 bases). The clonotype was recovered from a male donor with ankylosing spondylitis. CDR3 loop: CSARATVSYEQYF. The CDR3 region has the DNA TGCAGTGCTAGAGCGACAGTCTCCTACGAGCAGTACTTC.